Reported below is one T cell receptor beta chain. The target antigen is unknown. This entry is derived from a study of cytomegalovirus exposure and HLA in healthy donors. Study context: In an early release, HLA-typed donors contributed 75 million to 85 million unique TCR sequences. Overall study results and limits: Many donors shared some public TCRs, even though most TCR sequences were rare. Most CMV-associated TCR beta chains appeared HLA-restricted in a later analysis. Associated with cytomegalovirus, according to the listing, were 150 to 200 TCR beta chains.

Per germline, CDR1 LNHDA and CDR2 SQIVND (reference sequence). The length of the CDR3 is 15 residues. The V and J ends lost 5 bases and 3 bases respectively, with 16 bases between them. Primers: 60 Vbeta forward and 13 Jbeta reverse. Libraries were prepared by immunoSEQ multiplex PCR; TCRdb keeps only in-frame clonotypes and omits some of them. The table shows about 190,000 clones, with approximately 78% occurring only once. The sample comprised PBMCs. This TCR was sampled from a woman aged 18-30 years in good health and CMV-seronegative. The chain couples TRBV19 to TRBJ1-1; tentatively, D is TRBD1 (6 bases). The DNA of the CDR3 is TGTGCCAGTAGTCCTCAGACAGGCCTCTACACTGAAGCTTTCTTT. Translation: CASSPQTGLYTEAFF.